Following are 15 T cell receptor beta chains from one sample sequenced in a study of shared clonotypes between healthy human individuals. The protocol was immunoSEQ multiplex PCR, while the TCRdb copy is restricted to in-frame clones and leaves out a portion. This sample yields a few million clones, of which just over 90% are seen a single time; around 0.14% belongs to the top ten. Sequenced material: naive CD4+ T cells sorted from blood. Described subset: CD45RA+ positively selected. Every receptor here comes from a man between 18 and 35 years old in good health.

V usage is TRBV7-6 and J usage is TRBJ2-5, with D tentatively TRBD1 or TRBD2 (5 bases each). The CDR3 has 17 residues. The germline gives CDR1 SGHVS, CDR2 FNYEAQ. V lost 0 bases and J 4 bases, leaving 18 bases between the germline ends. CDR3 coding DNA: TGTGCCAGCAGCTTAGCTTTAGCCGGGACCCACACAGAGACCCAGTACTTC. It translates to CASSLALAGTHTETQYF.

V is TRBV18 and J is TRBJ2-7; the match to TRBD1 covers 9 bases. Germline V gene sequence: CDR1 KGHSH, CDR2 LQKENI. The V and J ends lost 6 bases and 5 bases, in that order; junction bases with no gene match: 11. CDR3 length: 15 residues. The CDR3 protein is CASSPRAGQGNEQYF. The CDR3 DNA sequence: TGTGCCAGCTCGCCTCGGGCGGGACAGGGTAACGAGCAGTACTTC.

The V gene is TRBV2, the J gene TRBJ2-1, with a tentative D call TRBD1 (6 bases). The ends were cut back, 3 bases at V and 0 bases at J, with 9 bases in the middle. The CDR3 runs 15 residues. Germline assignment: CDR1 SNHLY and CDR2 FYNNEI. The DNA of the CDR3 is TGTGCCAGCAGTGACAAGGACAGCTCCTACAATGAGCAGTTCTTC. It codes for CASSDKDSSYNEQFF.

The V gene is TRBV15, the J gene TRBJ1-3; D unresolved. With 4 bases removed from V and 1 base from J, the gap between germline ends came to 2 bases. Germline V gives CDR1 LNHNV, CDR2 YYDKDF (reference sequence). The CDR3 sequence is 12 residues long. CDR3 sequence reads: CATSISGNTIYF. CDR3 coding DNA: TGTGCCACCAGCATATCTGGAAACACCATATATTTT.

V and J are TRBV5-1 and TRBJ2-3; TRBD1 or TRBD2 may be the D gene (7 bases each). With 4 bases removed from V and 3 bases from J, the gap between germline ends came to 18 bases. The CDR3 totals 16 residues. Germline V gene sequence: CDR1 SGHRS, CDR2 YFSETQ. The CDR3 here is CASSAGDSWITDTQYF. The CDR3 bases are TGCGCCAGCAGCGCGGGGGACAGTTGGATAACAGATACGCAGTATTTT.

The chain uses TRBV5-1 and TRBJ2-3; 10 nucleotides match TRBD2. The CDR3 is made up of 16 amino acids. V gave up 4 bases and J gave up 1 base; unmatched junction bases: 6. Germline CDR1 reads SGHRS; CDR2 reads YFSETQ. The CDR3 DNA is TGCGCCAGCAGCGGAAGCGGGGGGGCGCGCACAGATACGCAGTATTTT. It translates to CASSGSGGARTDTQYF.

In regard to this clone: Additional DNA sequences in this sample encode the identical CDR3. The chain is built from TRBV18 and TRBJ2-7, with D possibly matching TRBD2 (6 bases). The CDR3 contains 13 residues. Trimming took 3 bases from V and 3 from J, leaving 9 bases between them. Germline V gene sequence: CDR1 KGHSH, CDR2 LQKENI. The CDR3 here is CASSPLGLYEQYF. The CDR3 DNA sequence: TGTGCCAGCTCACCTTTGGGACTCTACGAGCAGTACTTC.

This chain uses TRBV19 with TRBJ2-2, with 8 positions matching TRBD2. The V gene's germline CDR1 is LNHDA and CDR2 SQIVND (reference sequence). This CDR3 is built from 14 residues. V gave up 3 bases and J gave up 6 bases; unmatched junction bases: 3. The CDR3 sequence: CASSIQRESGELFF. As DNA, the CDR3 is TGTGCCAGTAGTATCCAGCGGGAGTCCGGGGAGCTGTTTTTT.

The rearrangement joins TRBV13 to TRBJ1-1; D gene uncertain. V lost 2 bases to trimming and J lost 2 bases, with 9 bases between them. The CDR3 has 14 residues. CDR1 is PRHDT, CDR2 FYEKMQ, per germline (reference sequence). The CDR3 region has the DNA TGTGCCAGCAGCTTACTCCCGGTTAACACTGAAGCTTTCTTT. This encodes CASSLLPVNTEAFF.

Worth noting for this clone: This sample also contains other DNA sequences that code for the same CDR3. The chain has TRBV6-4 and TRBJ1-2; D perhaps matches TRBD1 (5 bases). Germline CDR1 MRHNA, CDR2 SNTAGT. V shed 0 bases and J shed 4 bases, with 6 bases lying between them. The CDR3 spans 13 residues. CDR3 residues: CASSDSGGYGYTF. CDR3 DNA sequence: TGTGCCAGCAGTGACTCTGGGGGCTATGGCTACACCTTC.

This chain uses TRBV5-6 with TRBJ2-3; either TRBD1 or TRBD2 may supply D (6 bases each). This CDR3 comprises 16 residues. The V gene's germline CDR1 is SGHDT and CDR2 YYEEEE. V was clipped by 3 bases and J by 1 base, with 15 bases between them. CDR3 coding DNA: TGTGCCAGCAGCTGGACGGGGGCGGGCGGCACAGATACGCAGTATTTT. Translation: CASSWTGAGGTDTQYF.

The rearrangement links TRBV30 to TRBJ2-2; D is perhaps TRBD2 (5 bases). The germline V and J ends were trimmed by 1 base and 4 bases, with 7 bases remaining between them. Germline assignment: CDR1 GTSNPN and CDR2 SVGIG (reference sequence). CDR3 length: 13 amino acids. DNA for the CDR3: TGTGCCTGGAGTGCCACTAGCACCGGGGAGCTGTTTTTT. Translated, it gives CAWSATSTGELFF.

This chain connects TRBV7-8 to TRBJ2-1; 8 bases line up with TRBD2. The germline V gene has CDR1 SGHVS and CDR2 FQNEAQ. CDR3 length: 11 residues. The ends lost 2 bases at V and 12 bases at J; junction bases unmatched: 0. As DNA, the CDR3 is TGTGCCAGCAGCTTACGGGGGGGGCAGTTCTTC. It codes for CASSLRGGQFF.

The chain joins TRBV6-6 to TRBJ2-3, with D tentatively TRBD1 or TRBD2 (5 bases each). V was cut by 6 bases and J by 1 base, with 14 bases left in between. The CDR3 length is 15 residues. CDR1 MNHNY and CDR2 SVGAGI come from the germline V gene (reference sequence). CDR3 nucleotides: TGTGCCAGCAGCGAGAGGGGAGTTGGCACAGATACGCAGTATTTT. Translation: CASSERGVGTDTQYF.

This clone was detected only once. The V call is TRBV6-6, the J call TRBJ2-5; D is undetermined. Looked up from germline, CDR1 is MNHNY and CDR2 is SVGAGI (reference sequence). The CDR3 sequence is 15 residues long. Trimming removed 0 bases from V and 1 base from J, with 9 bases in between. The CDR3 DNA reads as TGTGCCAGCAGTTACTCAGCGACGGTCCAAGAGACCCAGTACTTC. This gives the protein CASSYSATVQETQYF.